This T cell receptor (beta chain) stems from a study of regulatory T cells in long-lasting Graves disease. Study outcomes and limitations: Shared public clonotypes totalled 2,741 in persistent patients, compared with roughly 970 in new patients.

Germline V gives CDR1 MNHNS, CDR2 SASEGT. CDR3 length: 16 amino acids. V lost 7 bases to trimming and J lost 0 bases, with 16 bases between them. HTBI primers from iRepertoire and Arm-PCR of CDR3 regions yielded the TCR beta libraries. TCRdb used MiXCR to reprocess the multiplex PCR reads, holding one entry per CDR3 protein. The sample has approximately 490,000 distinct CDR3 sequences, around 15% seen once. With regard to this clonotype: The antigen remains undetermined.

Time point noted: newly diagnosed GD, antithyroid drugs for less than 3 months. After RNA was extracted from PBMCs, the TCR library was made from it. This sample also appeared in a second study, on T cells in Graves' hyperthyroidism and ophthalmopathy. That paper states: Ophthalmopathy was identified by the model a median about six months ahead of onset.

The sequencing here drew on peripheral blood mononuclear cells (PBMCs), taken at new diagnosis, from a patient treated with antithyroid drugs. The chain joins TRBV6-1 to TRBJ1-3; perhaps TRBD1 as D (5 bases). The origin of this receptor is a man in his forties with Graves disease. CDR3 sequence reads: CASILGGTLSGNTIYF. The DNA for the CDR3 is TGTGCCAGCATCCTCGGGGGGACCCTCTCTGGAAACACCATATATTTT.